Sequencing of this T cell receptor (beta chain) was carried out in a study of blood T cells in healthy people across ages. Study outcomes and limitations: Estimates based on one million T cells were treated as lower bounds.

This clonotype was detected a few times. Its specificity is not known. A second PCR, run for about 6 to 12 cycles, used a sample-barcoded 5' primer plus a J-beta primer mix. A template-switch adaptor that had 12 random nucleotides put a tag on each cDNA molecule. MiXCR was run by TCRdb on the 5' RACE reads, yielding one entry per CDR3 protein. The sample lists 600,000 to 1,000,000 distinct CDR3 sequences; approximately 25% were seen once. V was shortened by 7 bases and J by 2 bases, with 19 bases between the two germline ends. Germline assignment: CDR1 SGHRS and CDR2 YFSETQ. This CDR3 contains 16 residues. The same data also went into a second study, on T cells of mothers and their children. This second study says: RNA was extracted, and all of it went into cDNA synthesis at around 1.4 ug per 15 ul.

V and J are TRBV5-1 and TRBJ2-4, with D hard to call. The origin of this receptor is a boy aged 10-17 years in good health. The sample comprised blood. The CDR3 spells CASGTQPLDPKNIQYF. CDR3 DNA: TGCGCCAGCGGCACCCAACCTCTAGACCCCAAAAACATTCAGTACTTC.